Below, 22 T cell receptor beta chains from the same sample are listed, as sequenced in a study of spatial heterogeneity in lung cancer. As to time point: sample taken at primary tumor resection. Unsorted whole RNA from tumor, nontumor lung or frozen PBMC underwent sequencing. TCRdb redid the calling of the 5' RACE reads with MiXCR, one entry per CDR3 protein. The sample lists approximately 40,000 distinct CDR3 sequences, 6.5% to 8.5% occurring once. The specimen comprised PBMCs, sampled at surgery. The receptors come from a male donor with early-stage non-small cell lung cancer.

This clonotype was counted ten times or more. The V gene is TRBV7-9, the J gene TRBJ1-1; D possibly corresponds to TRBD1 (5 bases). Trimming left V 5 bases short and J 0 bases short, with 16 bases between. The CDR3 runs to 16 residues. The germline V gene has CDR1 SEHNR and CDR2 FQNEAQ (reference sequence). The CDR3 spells CASSPARASMNTEAFF. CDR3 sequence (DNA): TGTGCCAGCAGCCCTGCCAGGGCAAGCATGAACACTGAAGCTTTCTTT.

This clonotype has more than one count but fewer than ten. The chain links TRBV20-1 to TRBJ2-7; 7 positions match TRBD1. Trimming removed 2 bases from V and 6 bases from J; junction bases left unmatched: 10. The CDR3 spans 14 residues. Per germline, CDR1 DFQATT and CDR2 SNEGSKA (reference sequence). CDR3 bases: TGCAGTGCTAGAAAGGGGACAGCCCCCCTCGAGCAGTACGTC. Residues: CSARKGTAPLEQYV.

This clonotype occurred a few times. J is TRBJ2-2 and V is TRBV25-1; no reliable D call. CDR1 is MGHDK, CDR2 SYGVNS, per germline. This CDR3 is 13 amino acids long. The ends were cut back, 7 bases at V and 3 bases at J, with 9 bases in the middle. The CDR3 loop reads CASNGEDTGELFF. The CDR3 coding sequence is TGTGCCAGCAACGGAGAGGACACCGGGGAGCTGTTTTTT.

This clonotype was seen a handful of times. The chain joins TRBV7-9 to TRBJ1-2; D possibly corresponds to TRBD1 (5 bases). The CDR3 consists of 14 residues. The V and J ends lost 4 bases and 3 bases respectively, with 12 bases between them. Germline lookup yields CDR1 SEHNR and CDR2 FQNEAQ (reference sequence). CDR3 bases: TGTGCCAGCAGCTCCCTGGGGGGACACTATGGCTACACCTTC. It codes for CASSSLGGHYGYTF.

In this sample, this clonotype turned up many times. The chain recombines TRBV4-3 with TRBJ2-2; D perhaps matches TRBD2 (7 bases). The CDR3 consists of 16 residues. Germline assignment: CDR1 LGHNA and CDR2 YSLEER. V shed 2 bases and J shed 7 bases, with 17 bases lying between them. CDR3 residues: CASSQSYGGRVGELFF. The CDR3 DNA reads TGCGCCAGCAGCCAATCTTACGGGGGGCGAGTCGGGGAGCTGTTTTTT.

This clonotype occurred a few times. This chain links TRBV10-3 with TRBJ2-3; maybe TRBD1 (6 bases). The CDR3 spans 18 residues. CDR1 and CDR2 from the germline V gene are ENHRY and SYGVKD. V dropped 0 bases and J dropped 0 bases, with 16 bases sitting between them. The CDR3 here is CAISESAGRGPSTDTQYF. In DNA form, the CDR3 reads TGTGCCATCAGTGAGTCCGCCGGCAGGGGCCCTAGCACAGATACGCAGTATTTT.

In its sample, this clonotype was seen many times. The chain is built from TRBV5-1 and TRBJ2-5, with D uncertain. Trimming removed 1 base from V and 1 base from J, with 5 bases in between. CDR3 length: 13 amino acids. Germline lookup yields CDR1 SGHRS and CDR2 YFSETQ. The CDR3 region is CASSLIVQETQYF. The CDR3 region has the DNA TGCGCCAGCAGCTTGATAGTCCAAGAGACCCAGTACTTC.

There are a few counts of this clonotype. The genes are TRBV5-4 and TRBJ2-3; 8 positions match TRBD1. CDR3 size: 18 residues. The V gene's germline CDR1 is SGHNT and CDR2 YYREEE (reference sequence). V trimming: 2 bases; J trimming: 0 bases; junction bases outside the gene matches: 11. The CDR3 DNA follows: TGTGCCAGCAGCTTCGACCTAGGACAGGGAGGTAGCACAGATACGCAGTATTTT. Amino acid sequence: CASSFDLGQGGSTDTQYF. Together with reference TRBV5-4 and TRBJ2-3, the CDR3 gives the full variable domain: ETGVTQSPTHLIKTRGQQVTLRCSSQSGHNTVSWYQQALGQGPQFIFQYYREEENGRGNFPPRFSGLQFPNYSSELNVNALELDDSALYLCASSFDLGQGGSTDTQYFGPGTRLTVL.

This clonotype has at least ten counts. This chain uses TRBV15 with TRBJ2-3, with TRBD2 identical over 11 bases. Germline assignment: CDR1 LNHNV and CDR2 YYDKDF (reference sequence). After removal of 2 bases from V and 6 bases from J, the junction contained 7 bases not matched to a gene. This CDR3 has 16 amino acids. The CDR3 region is CATSRPSSGRSDTQYF. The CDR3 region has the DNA TGTGCCACCAGCAGACCATCTAGCGGGAGGAGTGATACGCAGTATTTT. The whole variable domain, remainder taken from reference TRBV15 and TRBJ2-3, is DAMVIQNPRYQVTQFGKPVTLSCSQTLNHNVMYWYQQKSSQAPKLLFHYYDKDFNNEADTPDNFQSRRPNTSFCFLDIRSPGLGDTAMYLCATSRPSSGRSDTQYFGPGTRLTVL.

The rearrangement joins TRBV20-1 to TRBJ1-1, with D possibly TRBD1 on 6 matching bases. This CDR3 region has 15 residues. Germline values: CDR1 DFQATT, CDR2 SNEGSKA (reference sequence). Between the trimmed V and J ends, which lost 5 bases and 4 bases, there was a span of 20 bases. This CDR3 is CSAYPAGQRGTEAFF. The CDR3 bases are TGCAGTGCTTACCCGGCGGGACAAAGAGGCACTGAAGCTTTCTTT.

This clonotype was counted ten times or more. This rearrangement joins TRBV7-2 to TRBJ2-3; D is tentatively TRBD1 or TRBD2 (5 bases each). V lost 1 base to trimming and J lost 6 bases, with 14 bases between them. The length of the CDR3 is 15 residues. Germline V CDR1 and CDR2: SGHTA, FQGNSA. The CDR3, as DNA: TGTGCCAGCAGCTTAGGACAGATCGGGGCCGATACGCAGTATTTT. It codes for CASSLGQIGADTQYF.

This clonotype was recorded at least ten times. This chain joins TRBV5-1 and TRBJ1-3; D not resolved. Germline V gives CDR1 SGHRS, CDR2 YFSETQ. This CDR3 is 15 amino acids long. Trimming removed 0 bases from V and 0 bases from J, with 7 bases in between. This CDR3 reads CASSLGGNSGNTIYF. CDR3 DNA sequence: TGCGCCAGCAGCTTGGGCGGTAACTCTGGAAACACCATATATTTT.

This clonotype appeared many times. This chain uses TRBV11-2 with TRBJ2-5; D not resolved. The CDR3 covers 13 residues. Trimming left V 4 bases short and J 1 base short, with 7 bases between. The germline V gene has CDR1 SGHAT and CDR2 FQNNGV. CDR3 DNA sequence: TGTGCCAGCAGCTCGGTCCCCCAAGAGACCCAGTACTTC. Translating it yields CASSSVPQETQYF.

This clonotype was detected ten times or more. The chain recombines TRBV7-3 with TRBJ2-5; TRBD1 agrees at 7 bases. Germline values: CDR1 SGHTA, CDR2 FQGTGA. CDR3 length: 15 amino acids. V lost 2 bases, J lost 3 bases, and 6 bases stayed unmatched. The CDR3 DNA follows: TGTGCCAGCAGCTTATTGACAGGGATGGAAGAGACCCAGTACTTC. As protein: CASSLLTGMEETQYF. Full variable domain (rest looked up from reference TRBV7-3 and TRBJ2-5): GAGVSQTPSNKVTEKGKYVELRCDPISGHTALYWYRQSLGQGPEFLIYFQGTGAADDSGLPNDRFFAVRPEGSVSTLKIQRTERGDSAVYLCASSLLTGMEETQYFGPGTRLLVL.

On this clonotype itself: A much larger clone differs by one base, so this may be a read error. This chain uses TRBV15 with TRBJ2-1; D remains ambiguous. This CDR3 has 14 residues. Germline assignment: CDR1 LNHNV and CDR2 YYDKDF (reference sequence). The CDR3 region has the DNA TGTGTCACCAGCAGAGATATGACGGACAATGAGCAGTTCTTC. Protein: CVTSRDMTDNEQFF.

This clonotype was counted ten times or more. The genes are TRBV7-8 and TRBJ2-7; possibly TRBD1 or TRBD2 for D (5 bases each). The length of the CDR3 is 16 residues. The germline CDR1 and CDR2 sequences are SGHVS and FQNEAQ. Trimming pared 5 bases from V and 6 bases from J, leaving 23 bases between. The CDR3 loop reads CASSAYRDPAFGEQYV. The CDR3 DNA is TGTGCCAGCAGCGCATACCGGGACCCCGCCTTCGGCGAGCAGTACGTC.

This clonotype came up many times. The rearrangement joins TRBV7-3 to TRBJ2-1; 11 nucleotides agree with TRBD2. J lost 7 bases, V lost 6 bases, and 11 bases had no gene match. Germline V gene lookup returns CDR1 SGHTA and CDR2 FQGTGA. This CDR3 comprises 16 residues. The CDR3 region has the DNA TGTGCCAGCAGTCAGTCTCCGGGACTAGCGGTTAATGAGCAGTTCTTC. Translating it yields CASSQSPGLAVNEQFF. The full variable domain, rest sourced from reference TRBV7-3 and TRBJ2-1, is GAGVSQTPSNKVTEKGKYVELRCDPISGHTALYWYRQSLGQGPEFLIYFQGTGAADDSGLPNDRFFAVRPEGSVSTLKIQRTERGDSAVYLCASSQSPGLAVNEQFFGPGTRLTVL.

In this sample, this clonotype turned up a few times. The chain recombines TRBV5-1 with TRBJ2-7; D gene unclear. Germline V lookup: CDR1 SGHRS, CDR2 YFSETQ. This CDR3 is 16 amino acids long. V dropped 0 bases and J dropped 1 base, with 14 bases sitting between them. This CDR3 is CASSLGYGFPSYEQYF. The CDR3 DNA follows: TGCGCCAGCAGCTTGGGGTACGGATTCCCGTCCTACGAGCAGTACTTC.

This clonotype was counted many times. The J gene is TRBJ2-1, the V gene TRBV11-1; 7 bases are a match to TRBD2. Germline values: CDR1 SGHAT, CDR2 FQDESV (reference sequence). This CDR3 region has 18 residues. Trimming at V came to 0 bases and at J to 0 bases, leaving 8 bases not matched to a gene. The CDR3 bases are TGTGCCAGCAGCTTAGCGCCTGGTGCGGGGGTCTCCTACAATGAGCAGTTCTTC. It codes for CASSLAPGAGVSYNEQFF. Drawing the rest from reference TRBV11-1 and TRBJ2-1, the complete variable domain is EAEVAQSPRYKITEKSQAVAFWCDPISGHATLYWYRQILGQGPELLVQFQDESVVDDSQLPKDRFSAERLKGVDSTLKIQPAELGDSAMYLCASSLAPGAGVSYNEQFFGPGTRLTVL.

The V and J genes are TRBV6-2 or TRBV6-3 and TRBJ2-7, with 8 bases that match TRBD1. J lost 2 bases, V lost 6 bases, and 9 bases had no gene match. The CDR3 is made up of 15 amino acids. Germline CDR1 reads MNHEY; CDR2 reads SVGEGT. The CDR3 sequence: CASSLDRGRTYEQYV. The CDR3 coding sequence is TGTGCCAGCAGCCTCGACAGGGGACGTACCTACGAGCAGTACGTC.

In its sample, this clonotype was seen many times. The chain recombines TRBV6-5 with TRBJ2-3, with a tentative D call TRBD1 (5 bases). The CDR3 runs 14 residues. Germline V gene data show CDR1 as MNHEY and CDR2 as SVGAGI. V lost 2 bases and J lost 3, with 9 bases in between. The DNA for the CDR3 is TGTGCCAGCAGTTACGCCCGACAGACAGATACGCAGTATTTT. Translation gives CASSYARQTDTQYF.

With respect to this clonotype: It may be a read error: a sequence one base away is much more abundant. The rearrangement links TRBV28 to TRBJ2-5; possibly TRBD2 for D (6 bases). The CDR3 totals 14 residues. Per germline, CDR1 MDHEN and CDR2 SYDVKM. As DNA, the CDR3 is TGTGCCAGCAGTTTATCTCCGGGGGTAGAGGCCCAGTACTTC. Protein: CASSLSPGVEAQYF.